This T cell receptor (beta chain) came from a study of human T cells and chemical hapten exposure. The CDR3 loop spans 17 amino acids. Trimming cost V 2 bases and J 1 base; bases outside gene matches: 8. Germline values: CDR1 MNHEY, CDR2 SVGEGT. The time point denotes: patch test 1, 2 weeks after DPC sensitization. Treatment given: therapeutic diphenylcyclopropenone sensitization with weekly scalp DPC. TCRdb used MiXCR to reprocess the RACE reads, holding one entry per CDR3 protein. The repertoire holds 300,000 to 400,000 distinct CDR3 sequences, approximately 6.3% seen once, with 8.4% in the top ten. There are many counts of this clonotype.

This receptor was identified in a woman in her late teens or twenties with alopecia areata. Some clones in this sample may be carry-over from other donors' samples. The rearrangement joins TRBV6-2 or TRBV6-3 to TRBJ2-3; TRBD2 aligns across 8 bases. Sequences were derived from whole blood, sampled in connection with sensitization to the hapten diphenylcyclopropenone (DPC). The CDR3 loop is CASSYRVAGTRTDTQYF. CDR3 sequence (DNA): TGTGCCAGCAGTTACCGAGTAGCGGGGACTCGCACAGATACGCAGTATTTT.